This T cell receptor beta chain was retrieved from a study of shared clonotypes between healthy human individuals. Method: immunoSEQ multiplex PCR; TCRdb's copy keeps in-frame clones and lacks some. The sample has 1.4 million or so clones, approximately 98.5% seen once. The investigators split CD4+ cells into a CD45RA+ naive subset and a CD45RA-negative memory subset. The source is a man aged 25 to 40 in good health. Input material: naive CD4+ T cells sorted from blood. The sample's subset: CD45RA+ positively selected.

The CDR3 region is CASSFSYEQFF. DNA of the CDR3: TGTGCCAGCAGCTTTAGTTATGAGCAGTTCTTC. V and J are TRBV5-6 and TRBJ2-1; D is unresolved. The germline V gene has CDR1 SGHDT and CDR2 YYEEEE. CDR3 length: 11 amino acids. V gave up 2 bases and J gave up 8 bases, with 5 bases separating them. Variable domain in full (rest from reference TRBV5-6 and TRBJ2-1): DAGVTQSPTHLIKTRGQQVTLRCSPKSGHDTVSWYQQALGQGPQFIFQYYEEEERQRGNFPDRFSGHQFPNYSSELNVNALLLGDSALYLCASSFSYEQFFGPGTRLTVL.